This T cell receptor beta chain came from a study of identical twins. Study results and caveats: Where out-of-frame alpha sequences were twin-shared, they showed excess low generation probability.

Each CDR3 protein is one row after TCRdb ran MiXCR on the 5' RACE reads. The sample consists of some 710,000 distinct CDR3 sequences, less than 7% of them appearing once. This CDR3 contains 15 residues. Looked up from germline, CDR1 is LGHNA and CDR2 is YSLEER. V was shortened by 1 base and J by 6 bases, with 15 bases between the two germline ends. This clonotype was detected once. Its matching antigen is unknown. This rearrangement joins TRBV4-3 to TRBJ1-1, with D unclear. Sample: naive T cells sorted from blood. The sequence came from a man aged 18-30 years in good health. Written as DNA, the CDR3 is TGCGCCAGCAGCCAAGGGGTGGCTACTTGGGCTGAAGCTTTCTTT. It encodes CASSQGVATWAEAFF.